The 18 T cell receptor beta chains reported below all come from one sample, sequenced in a study of patients and donors after allogeneic stem cell transplantation. A single record per CDR3 protein comes from TCRdb applying MiXCR to the RT-PCR reads. The sample shows roughly 200,000 distinct CDR3 sequences, about 38% of them seen only once. The sequenced sample was blood, either unsorted or a sorted T cell fraction (not recorded which). The receptor set was obtained from a human donor who was either an allogeneic HSCT recipient or a stem cell or donor lymphocyte infusion donor (not recorded which). It is not recorded whose cells these are; they may come from a transplant donor.

This clonotype showed up just a few times. The chain employs TRBV12-3 or TRBV12-4 and TRBJ1-4, with 8 bases lining up with TRBD1. The CDR3 is 14 residues long. V lost 5 bases to trimming and J lost 8 bases; unmatched junction nucleotides: 7. CDR3 in amino acids: CASSVRGPGEKLFF. In DNA, the CDR3 is TGTGCCAGCAGTGTCAGGGGGCCGGGGGAAAAACTGTTTTTT.

The J gene is TRBJ1-5, the V gene TRBV20-1, with 7 bases lining up with TRBD1. From germline, CDR1 is DFQATT and CDR2 SNEGSKA (reference sequence). CDR3 length equals 14 residues. The V segment lost 5 bases and the J segment 1 base; nucleotides outside the gene matches: 5. Written as DNA, the CDR3 is TGCAGTGCTGACGACAGGGACAGCAATCAGCCCCAGCATTTT. It specifies CSADDRDSNQPQHF.

In this sample, this clonotype turned up once. The V and J genes are TRBV9 and TRBJ2-3; the match to TRBD1 covers 8 bases. Per germline, CDR1 SGDLS and CDR2 YYNGEE. V was pared by 0 bases and J by 7 bases, with 7 bases of the junction left unmatched. The CDR3 extends over 15 amino acids. CDR3 sequence (DNA): TGTGCCAGCAGCGTAGAGGGACAGGTTATGAATACGCAGTATTTT. This codes for CASSVEGQVMNTQYF.

This chain connects TRBV7-9 to TRBJ2-5; 8 bases agree with TRBD1. The CDR3 is 16 residues long. The V gene's germline CDR1 is SEHNR and CDR2 FQNEAQ (reference sequence). The J segment lost 4 bases and the V segment lost 4 bases, leaving 11 bases of the junction unmatched. CDR3 DNA: TGTGCCAGCAGCTCATACGACAGGGGAATTGGAGAGACCCAGTACTTC. Translated, it gives CASSSYDRGIGETQYF.

This clonotype turned up a few times. The rearrangement uses TRBV18 and TRBJ2-2; possibly TRBD1 for D (6 bases). Trimming pared 3 bases from V and 1 base from J, leaving 12 bases between. The length of the CDR3 is 16 residues. Germline V gene sequence: CDR1 KGHSH, CDR2 LQKENI. Here the CDR3 reads CASSPGQTQNTGELFF. The CDR3 coding sequence is TGTGCCAGCTCACCCGGACAGACCCAGAACACCGGGGAGCTGTTTTTT.

The chain has TRBV9 and TRBJ2-1; 9 positions match TRBD1. V trimming: 4 bases; J trimming: 6 bases; junction bases outside the gene matches: 11. Per germline, CDR1 SGDLS and CDR2 YYNGEE. The CDR3 extends over 16 amino acids. The CDR3 DNA sequence: TGTGCCAGCAGCCGTTGGGGGACAGGGCTAGTCAATGAGCAGTTCTTC. Amino acids: CASSRWGTGLVNEQFF.

The chain recombines TRBV11-2 with TRBJ2-1, with 10 bases lining up with TRBD1. The CDR3 is 15 residues long. After removal of 4 bases from V and 8 bases from J, the junction contained 8 bases not matched to a gene. CDR1 is SGHAT, CDR2 FQNNGV, per germline. In nucleotides, the CDR3 is TGTGCCAGCAGCTCACGGACAGGGGGGAACGATGAGCAGTTCTTC. Translating it yields CASSSRTGGNDEQFF.

This clonotype came up a few times. The genes are TRBV20-1 and TRBJ1-2, with 11 bases that match TRBD1. Germline CDR1 reads DFQATT; CDR2 reads SNEGSKA (reference sequence). This CDR3 is 17 amino acids long. Trimming took 0 bases from V and 5 from J; bases not matched to a gene: 11. The CDR3 nucleotides are TGCAGTGCTAGAGACCTTTACCCCGGGACAGGGGGGTATGGCTACACCTTC. Translation: CSARDLYPGTGGYGYTF.

The V and J genes are TRBV29-1 and TRBJ1-4, with TRBD1 matching over 9 bases. CDR1 and CDR2 from the germline V gene are SQVTM and ANQGSEA. V shed 6 bases, J shed 8 bases, and the junction held 7 bases outside the gene matches. The CDR3 covers 13 residues. Here the CDR3 DNA reads TGCAGCGTCCAGGGACAGGGCGTCGAAAAACTGTTTTTT. Translation: CSVQGQGVEKLFF. Filled out from reference TRBV29-1 and TRBJ1-4, the complete variable domain reads SAVISQKPSRDICQRGTSLTIQCQVDSQVTMMFWYRQQPGQSLTLIATANQGSEATYESGFVIDKFPISRPNLTFSTLTVSNMSPEDSSIYLCSVQGQGVEKLFFGSGTQLSVL.

In nucleotides, the CDR3 is TGCGCCAGTACACCGGGACGGCGTAATGAAAAACTGTTTTTT. This translates into CASTPGRRNEKLFF. The chain is built from TRBV4-3 and TRBJ1-4; TRBD1 is a possible D gene (5 bases). This CDR3 is 14 amino acids long. Germline loops: CDR1 LGHNA, CDR2 YSLEER. V dropped 9 bases and J dropped 4 bases, with 15 bases sitting between them.

V is TRBV18 and J is TRBJ1-4, with 7 bases fitting TRBD1. The CDR3 length is 15 residues. CDR1 is KGHSH, CDR2 LQKENI, per germline. V trimming: 6 bases; J trimming: 7 bases; junction bases outside the gene matches: 11. The CDR3 loop is CASSLGTAEGEKLFF. The CDR3 DNA sequence: TGTGCCAGCTCTCTCGGGACAGCTGAGGGTGAAAAACTGTTTTTT.

V usage is TRBV6-2 or TRBV6-3 and J usage is TRBJ2-1; D is perhaps TRBD2 (6 bases). Between the trimmed V and J ends, which lost 8 bases and 9 bases, there was a span of 11 bases. Germline CDR1 MNHEY, CDR2 SVGEGT. This CDR3 is 11 amino acids long. The CDR3 spells CASRRAGEQFF. CDR3 bases: TGTGCCAGCCGTCGAGCGGGTGAGCAGTTCTTC.

The CDR3 coding sequence is TGTGCCAGCAGCCAAGAGAAGGGCCCCTTCTTT. Protein sequence: CASSQEKGPFF. The chain employs TRBV3-1 and TRBJ1-1; the D is unclear. This CDR3 comprises 11 residues. Germline-derived CDR1 and CDR2 are LGHDT and YNNKEL (reference sequence). Trimming stripped 0 bases from V and 14 bases from J, with 10 bases between.

Points on this clonotype: The conserved phenylalanine or tryptophan is not found at the CDR3 terminus, so this likely reflects a read error. The rearrangement uses TRBV28 and TRBJ1-5, with D unclear. The CDR3 spans 14 residues. V gave up 5 bases and J gave up 4 bases, with 12 bases separating them. Germline-derived CDR1 and CDR2 are MDHEN and SYDVKM. As DNA, the CDR3 is TGTGCCAGCAGTCCTAGGACTATAAATCAGCCCCAGCATTTG. Protein: CASSPRTINQPQHL.

This chain links TRBV5-5 with TRBJ1-4; D is unclear. The CDR3 totals 13 residues. Trimming removed 0 bases at V and 9 bases at J, with 9 bases between. Germline V gene data show CDR1 as SGHKS and CDR2 as YYEKEE (reference sequence). CDR3 loop: CASSLGTAQKLFF. CDR3 nucleotide sequence: TGTGCCAGCAGCTTGGGTACCGCCCAAAAACTGTTTTTT.

This clonotype was observed a handful of times. The chain recombines TRBV5-6 with TRBJ1-3; D ambiguous. Trimming took 3 bases from V and 4 from J, leaving 8 bases between them. The CDR3 extends over 13 amino acids. Germline-derived CDR1 and CDR2 are SGHDT and YYEEEE. The CDR3 loop is CASSWARGNTIYF. As DNA, the CDR3 is TGTGCCAGCAGCTGGGCCCGCGGAAACACCATATATTTT.

The chain carries TRBV4-1 and TRBJ2-7; D unresolved. Per the germline V gene, CDR1 is MGHRA and CDR2 is YSYEKL. V was cut by 0 bases and J by 7 bases, with 13 bases left in between. This CDR3 has 14 residues. CDR3 sequence: CASSQDLRRVEQYF. In DNA, the CDR3 is TGCGCCAGCAGCCAAGATCTTCGTAGGGTGGAGCAGTACTTC.

The chain couples TRBV20-1 to TRBJ1-1; maybe TRBD1 (6 bases). The germline V gene encodes CDR1 DFQATT and CDR2 SNEGSKA (reference sequence). The V gene lost 1 base and the J gene lost 3 bases, with 12 bases spanning the gap. The CDR3 consists of 14 residues. Written as DNA, the CDR3 is TGCAGTGCTAGAGGGACAGCTCCGGACACTGAAGCTTTCTTT. Its translation: CSARGTAPDTEAFF.